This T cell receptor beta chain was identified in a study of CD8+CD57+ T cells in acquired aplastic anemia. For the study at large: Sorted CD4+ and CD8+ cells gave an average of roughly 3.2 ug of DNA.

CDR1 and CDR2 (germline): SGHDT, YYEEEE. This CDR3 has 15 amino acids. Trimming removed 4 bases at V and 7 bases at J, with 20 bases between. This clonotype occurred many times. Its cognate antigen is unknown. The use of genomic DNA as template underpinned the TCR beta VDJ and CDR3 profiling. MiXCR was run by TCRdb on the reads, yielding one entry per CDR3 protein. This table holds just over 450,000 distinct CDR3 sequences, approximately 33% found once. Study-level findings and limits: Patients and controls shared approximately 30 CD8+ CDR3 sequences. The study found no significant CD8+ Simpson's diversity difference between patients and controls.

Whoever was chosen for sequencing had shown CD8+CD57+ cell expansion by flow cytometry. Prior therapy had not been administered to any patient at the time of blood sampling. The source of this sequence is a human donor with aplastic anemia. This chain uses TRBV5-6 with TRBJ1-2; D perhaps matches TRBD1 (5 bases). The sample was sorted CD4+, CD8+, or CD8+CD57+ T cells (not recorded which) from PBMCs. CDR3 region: CASSHGQSRVRGYTF. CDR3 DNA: TGTGCCAGCAGCCACGGACAATCTAGGGTTCGTGGCTACACCTTC.